This TCR beta chain was observed in a study of T-cell memory formation after mild COVID-19 (dated by TCRdb to the early 2020s). Study-level background: Most TCR sequence clusters were specific to one of the two donors. T-cell clones expanding and contracting after mild COVID-19 in a couple of donors were tracked by longitudinal TCRalpha and TCRbeta repertoire sequencing. The cohort comprised two young, previously healthy adult volunteers, one female and one male. The paper as a whole reports these results and caveats: Contracting CD4+ clones appeared mostly in the CM and EM memory subsets, whereas CD8+ clones were enriched in EMRA. Only a couple of mild cases were covered in the study, and larger cohorts including severe cases with pre-infection samples were considered necessary. SARS-CoV-2 specificity was not confirmed for the second-wave clones peaking on day 37. The detection of some responding clones in pre-infection memory suggests that pre-existing cross-reactive memory T cells joined the SARS-CoV-2 response. Clones that contracted from day 15 to 85 showed balanced CD4/CD8 phenotypes, whereas a second wave of clones that expanded from day 15 to 37 leaned towards CD4+.

To note about this clonotype: Its antigen is not yet known. Qualities for individual bases were not recorded, and no much larger clone is one base off.

The instrument given in TCRdb is Illumina NovaSeq 6000. cDNA libraries for TCRalpha and TCRbeta were prepared by 5'RACE using constant-segment primers, with sample barcodes and unique molecular identifiers added. Trizol reagent was used to extract RNA from every sample. Libraries were amplified in two PCR steps, with a second sample barcode and Illumina TruSeq adapters added in the second step. Sequencing of libraries was performed on an Illumina NovaSeq with 2 x 150 bp paired-end reads. The study's processing was this. Demultiplexing of reads and collapsing into UMI-guided consensus sequences were performed with migec v1.2.7. Using mixcr v2.1.11, the UMI consensuses were aligned to TRA and TRB V and J templates and assembled into clonotypes. Clonotypes were classified as expanded or contracted when called significant by both edgeR and NoisET, with noise models trained on biological replicates. For edgeR calls, a false discovery rate-adjusted p below 0.01 and a log2 fold-change threshold of 1 were applied. As an exploratory analysis of dynamics, max-normalized trajectories of the 1000 most abundant clonotypes were examined with PCA combined with hierarchical clustering. Separately sequenced CD4+ and CD8+ repertoires were used to assign the CD4 or CD8 phenotype of responding clones. TCRdb passed the public sequencing reads through fastp at Q25 and MiXCR, retaining productive beta sequences. One record per CDR3 amino acid sequence lists the most common genes and DNA. TCRdb, rather than the study authors, made the V and J calls. This sample comprises about 430,000 distinct CDR3 sequences, more than 15% of them detected only once. The ten largest clones represent roughly 21% of the sample.

Ficoll-Paque density gradient centrifugation was used to isolate PBMCs. CDR1 and CDR2 are drawn from the germline V gene: MNHEY, SVGEGT. The CDR3 sequence holds 16 residues, the cysteine and phenylalanine included. Only the CDR3 DNA is retained, 48 bases long and in frame from the first base. V was cut back by 0 bases and J by 0 bases, leaving a gap of 10 bases between them. Material for sequencing was PBMCs or a T cell subset sorted from them (not recorded which). This chain joins TRBV6-2 or TRBV6-3 to TRBJ2-3; a weak D assignment points to TRBD2 (5 bases agree). This TCR was sampled from a man aged 18 to 30 who had mild COVID-19 (a few samples of this study predate the infection). The sample titles of this study are shuffled in the database, so cell type and time point are left out; the donor was told from shared clones. The CDR3 protein is CASSYSQRTSTDTQYF. The bases read TGTGCCAGCAGTTACTCCCAGCGGACCAGCACAGATACGCAGTATTTT.